The 23 T cell receptor beta chains below all came from one sample that was sequenced in a study of T cell responses to AZD1222 COVID-19 vaccine. The data were produced by immunoSEQ multiplex PCR, yet TCRdb's version contains in-frame clones alone and is incomplete. Among under 150,000 clones listed, just under 95% were seen once. Material: peripheral blood, obtained on day 0 of AZD1222 vaccination. These receptors were collected from an adult in good health.

The chain has TRBV5-6 and TRBJ1-2; D is undetermined. V lost 2 bases to trimming and J lost 11 bases, with 10 bases between them. The CDR3 spans 11 residues. Germline V gives CDR1 SGHDT, CDR2 YYEEEE. In DNA, the CDR3 is TGTGCCAGCAGCTTCCGGGCTCGATACACCTTC. Translated: CASSFRARYTF.

J is TRBJ1-1 and V is TRBV6-5; D not resolved. Germline V CDR1 and CDR2: MNHEY, SVGAGI. The CDR3 has 13 amino acids. Trimming left V 2 bases short and J 1 base short, with 5 bases between. CDR3 loop: CASSYDANTEAFF. CDR3 in DNA: TGTGCCAGCAGTTACGATGCGAACACTGAAGCTTTCTTT.

The chain joins TRBV6-5 to TRBJ2-3; TRBD1 aligns across 7 bases. In germline, CDR1 is MNHEY, CDR2 SVGAGI. The V gene end was trimmed by 6 bases and the J gene end by 2 bases; junction bases not matched to a gene: 5. The CDR3 is 14 amino acids. The CDR3 sequence is CASSQTGLTDTQYF. As DNA, the CDR3 is TGTGCCAGCAGCCAGACAGGGCTCACAGATACGCAGTATTTT.

Concerning this clone itself: Other DNA sequences in the sample encode the same CDR3. This chain joins TRBV2 and TRBJ1-1; D remains unclear. The CDR3 consists of 13 residues. Looked up from germline, CDR1 is SNHLY and CDR2 is FYNNEI. V was trimmed by 3 bases and J by 0 bases, leaving 5 bases between them. CDR3 region: CASSEEMNTEAFF. The CDR3 DNA reads as TGTGCCAGCAGTGAGGAGATGAACACTGAAGCTTTCTTT.

This clone was detected a few times. In DNA form, the CDR3 reads TGTGCCAGCAGTTTAGGGTCTGGTGGGGCCAACGTCCTGACTTTC. Residues: CASSLGSGGANVLTF. The rearrangement links TRBV6-5 to TRBJ2-6; D is undetermined. The germline CDR1 and CDR2 sequences are MNHEY and SVGAGI. Trimming took 4 bases from V and 3 from J, leaving 10 bases between them. This CDR3 spans 15 amino acids.

The chain links TRBV23-1 to TRBJ1-1; no clear D gene. TRBV23-1 is an ORF for which the function is uncertain. V lost 6 bases and J 1 base, leaving 12 bases between the germline ends. There are 14 residues in the CDR3. Written as DNA, the CDR3 is TGCGCCAGCAGAACAGTGGACCGGAACACTGAAGCTTTCTTT. Translating it yields CASRTVDRNTEAFF.

The V call is TRBV6-1, the J call TRBJ1-6, with 8 bases that match TRBD1. Germline CDR1 is MNHNS and CDR2 is SASEGT. V dropped 1 base and J dropped 7; count of bases not matched to a gene: 3. The CDR3 is 15 residues long. The CDR3 protein is CASSEGTGFNSPLHF. CDR3 nucleotides: TGTGCCAGCAGTGAAGGGACAGGGTTCAATTCACCCCTCCACTTT.

J is TRBJ1-1 and V is TRBV11-3; D uncertain. The CDR3 has 13 residues. Germline loops: CDR1 SGHNT, CDR2 YENEEA. Trimming pared 0 bases from V and 4 bases from J, leaving 6 bases between. The CDR3 spells CASSLDPSTEAFF. As DNA, the CDR3 is TGTGCCAGCAGCTTAGATCCAAGCACTGAAGCTTTCTTT.

The J gene is TRBJ1-5, the V gene TRBV25-1; D gene ambiguous. The V end was cut by 5 bases, the J end by 0 bases, with 11 bases between. There are 15 residues in the CDR3. Germline V gene sequence: CDR1 MGHDK, CDR2 SYGVNS. The CDR3 here is CASSPLSYSNQPQHF. In nucleotides, the CDR3 is TGTGCCAGCAGTCCTCTCAGCTATAGCAATCAGCCCCAGCATTTT. The complete variable domain, with remaining parts taken from reference TRBV25-1 and TRBJ1-5, reads EADIYQTPRYLVIGTGKKITLECSQTMGHDKMYWYQQDPGMELHLIHYSYGVNSTEKGDLSSESTVSRIRTEHFPLTLESARPSHTSQYLCASSPLSYSNQPQHFGDGTRLSIL.

The chain is built from TRBV18 and TRBJ2-3, with D possibly TRBD2 on 6 matching bases. Per germline, CDR1 KGHSH and CDR2 LQKENI. The CDR3 contains 13 residues. The V gene lost 4 bases and the J gene lost 7 bases, with 12 bases spanning the gap. The CDR3 DNA follows: TGTGCCAGCTCACTTCAGGAGGGGAATACGCAGTATTTT. Its translation: CASSLQEGNTQYF.

The DNA for the CDR3 is TGTGCCAGCAGCCAATTTACAGTCTACGAGCAGTACTTC. Translating gives CASSQFTVYEQYF. V and J are TRBV14 and TRBJ2-7, with D hard to call. This CDR3 has 13 residues. CDR1 is SGHDN and CDR2 is FVKESK in the germline V gene. V shed 2 bases and J shed 3 bases, with 8 bases lying between them.

This chain links TRBV5-1 with TRBJ1-2; 10 bases agree with TRBD1. The CDR3 loop spans 18 amino acids. Germline assignment: CDR1 SGHRS and CDR2 YFSETQ. Trimming cost V 0 bases and J 8 bases; bases outside gene matches: 16. CDR3 residues: CASSLVLTWTGGVEGYTF. CDR3 coding DNA: TGCGCCAGCAGCTTGGTCTTAACCTGGACAGGGGGAGTCGAGGGCTACACCTTC.

This CDR3 reads CASSFSTGRGNQPQHF. The CDR3 nucleotides are TGTGCCAGCAGTTTCTCAACAGGGAGGGGCAATCAGCCCCAGCATTTT. The V and J genes are TRBV28 and TRBJ1-5, with D perhaps TRBD1 (6 bases). There are 16 residues in the CDR3. Between the trimmed V and J ends, which lost 3 bases and 2 bases, there was a span of 14 bases. Germline assignment: CDR1 MDHEN and CDR2 SYDVKM.

J is TRBJ1-6 and V is TRBV7-9; D gene unclear. Germline CDR1 SEHNR, CDR2 FQNEAQ (reference sequence). Between the trimmed V and J ends, which lost 3 bases and 10 bases, there was a span of 10 bases. There are 13 residues in the CDR3. CDR3 protein: CASSLDVGSPLHF. The CDR3 DNA sequence: TGTGCCAGCAGCTTGGATGTTGGGTCACCCCTCCACTTT.

The gene calls are TRBV20-1 and TRBJ1-2, with unresolved D. The V gene lost 6 bases and the J gene lost 9 bases, with 14 bases spanning the gap. Germline lookup yields CDR1 DFQATT and CDR2 SNEGSKA (reference sequence). This CDR3 comprises 11 residues. The CDR3: CSANPQNSYTF. Written as DNA, the CDR3 is TGCAGTGCCAACCCACAGAATAGCTACACCTTC.

V usage is TRBV7-2 and J usage is TRBJ2-2; D is perhaps TRBD2 (7 bases). V was cut by 2 bases and J by 4 bases, with 20 bases left in between. This CDR3 comprises 18 residues. Germline-derived CDR1 and CDR2 are SGHTA and FQGNSA. The CDR3 region is CASSLYALGAGATGELFF. The CDR3 DNA is TGTGCCAGCAGCTTATACGCCCTTGGGGCGGGGGCCACCGGGGAGCTGTTTTTT.

This chain uses TRBV28 with TRBJ2-7, with 10 nucleotides matching TRBD2. CDR3 size: 15 residues. The V gene's germline CDR1 is MDHEN and CDR2 SYDVKM. The ends lost 4 bases at V and 2 bases at J; junction bases unmatched: 5. CDR3 region: CASSSSGRGAYEQYF. The CDR3 DNA sequence: TGTGCCAGCAGTTCGAGCGGGAGGGGCGCCTACGAGCAGTACTTC.

The V gene is TRBV6-1, the J gene TRBJ1-1, with D unresolved. V lost 5 bases and J 1 base, leaving 8 bases between the germline ends. CDR1 and CDR2 (germline): MNHNS, SASEGT. There are 13 residues in the CDR3. This chain's CDR3 is CASSYKGNTEAFF. The CDR3 nucleotides read TGTGCCAGCAGTTATAAGGGGAACACTGAAGCTTTCTTT.

The chain employs TRBV2 and TRBJ2-7; D might be TRBD1 or TRBD2, each matching 5 bases. The CDR3 has 14 amino acids. The germline V gene encodes CDR1 SNHLY and CDR2 FYNNEI. Trimming removed 0 bases at V and 3 bases at J, with 9 bases between. The CDR3 sequence is CASSEALGGYEQYF. DNA of the CDR3: TGTGCCAGCAGTGAAGCGCTTGGGGGCTACGAGCAGTACTTC.

The chain has TRBV18 and TRBJ1-1; D is unresolved. Trimming cost V 6 bases and J 6 bases, with 26 bases left between them. The V gene's germline CDR1 is KGHSH and CDR2 LQKENI. The CDR3 runs 17 residues. The DNA of the CDR3 is TGTGCCAGCTCCCCGGATGGGTTCCCTACCCAAGGCGCTGAAGCTTTCTTT. Amino acid sequence: CASSPDGFPTQGAEAFF.

This clone was detected only once. The chain combines TRBV2 with TRBJ1-1; D is unresolved. The CDR3 totals 13 residues. Deletions cut 2 bases from V and 0 bases from J, with 4 bases between. Germline loops: CDR1 SNHLY, CDR2 FYNNEI. The CDR3, as DNA: TGTGCCAGCAGTGAACTGATGAACACTGAAGCTTTCTTT. This translates into CASSELMNTEAFF. The full variable domain, its missing parts supplied by reference TRBV2 and TRBJ1-1, is EPEVTQTPSHQVTQMGQEVILRCVPISNHLYFYWYRQILGQKVEFLVSFYNNEISEKSEIFDDQFSVERPDGSNFTLKIRSTKLEDSAMYFCASSELMNTEAFFGQGTRLTVV.

V usage is TRBV18 and J usage is TRBJ2-5; D is possibly TRBD1 (6 bases). CDR1 is KGHSH and CDR2 is LQKENI in the germline V gene. The CDR3 covers 15 residues. With 0 bases removed from V and 5 bases from J, the gap between germline ends came to 13 bases. As DNA, the CDR3 is TGTGCCAGCTCACCACCGAACAGGGAGAGGGAGACCCAGTACTTC. Residues: CASSPPNRERETQYF.

The chain employs TRBV2 and TRBJ1-4; TRBD1 is a possible D gene (6 bases). V was pared by 5 bases and J by 5 bases, with 12 bases between. CDR1 and CDR2 from the germline V gene are SNHLY and FYNNEI. The CDR3 runs 14 residues. The CDR3 loop reads CASSRQAANEKLFF. The CDR3 nucleotides read TGTGCCAGCAGTCGACAGGCAGCGAATGAAAAACTGTTTTTT.